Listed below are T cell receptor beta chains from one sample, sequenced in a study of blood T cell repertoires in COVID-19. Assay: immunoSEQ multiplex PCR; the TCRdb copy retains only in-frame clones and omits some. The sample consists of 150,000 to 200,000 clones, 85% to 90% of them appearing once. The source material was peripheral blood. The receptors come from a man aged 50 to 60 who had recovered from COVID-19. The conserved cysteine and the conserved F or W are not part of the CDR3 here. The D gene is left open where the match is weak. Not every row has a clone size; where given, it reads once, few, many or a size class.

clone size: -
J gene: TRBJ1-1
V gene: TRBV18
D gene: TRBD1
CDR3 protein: ASSPLNLGTGSNTEAF

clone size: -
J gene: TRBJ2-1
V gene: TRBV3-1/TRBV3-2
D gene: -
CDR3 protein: ASSQAQNPYNEQF

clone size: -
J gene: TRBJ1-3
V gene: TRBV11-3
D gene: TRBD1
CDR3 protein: ASSRQGSGNTIY

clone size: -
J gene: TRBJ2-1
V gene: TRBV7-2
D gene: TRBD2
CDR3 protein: ASSRTLAGGLNEQF

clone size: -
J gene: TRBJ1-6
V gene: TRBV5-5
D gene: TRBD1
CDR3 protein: ASSRGPGQNNSPLH

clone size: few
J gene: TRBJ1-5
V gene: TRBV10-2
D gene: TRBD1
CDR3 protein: ASSDRGGNQPQH

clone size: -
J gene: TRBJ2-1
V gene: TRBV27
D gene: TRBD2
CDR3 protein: ASRERGGLNEQF

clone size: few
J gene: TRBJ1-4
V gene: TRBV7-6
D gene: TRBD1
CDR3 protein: ASSSLTGVNEKLF

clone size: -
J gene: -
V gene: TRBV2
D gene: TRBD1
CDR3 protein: ASAYGTEGTYEQY

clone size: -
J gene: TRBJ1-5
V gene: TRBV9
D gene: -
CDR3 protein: ASSSGVSGNQPQH

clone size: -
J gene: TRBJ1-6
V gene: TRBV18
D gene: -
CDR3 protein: ASSPGGPTLH

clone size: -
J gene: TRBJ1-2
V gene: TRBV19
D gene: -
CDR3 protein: ASSPTGYYGYT

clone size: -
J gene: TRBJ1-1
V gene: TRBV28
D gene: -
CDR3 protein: ASSFQGGTEAF

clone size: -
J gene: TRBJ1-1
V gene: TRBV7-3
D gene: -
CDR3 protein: ASSFTGNEAF

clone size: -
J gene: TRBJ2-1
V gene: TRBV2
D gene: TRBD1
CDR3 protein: ASSGQGTFYQNEQF

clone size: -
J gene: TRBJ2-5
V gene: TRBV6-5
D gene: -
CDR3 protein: ASSYGRFQETQY

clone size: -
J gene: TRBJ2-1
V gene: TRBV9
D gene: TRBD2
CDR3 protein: ASSPLAGGDNEQF

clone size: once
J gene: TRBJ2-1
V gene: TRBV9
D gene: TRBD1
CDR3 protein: ASSATPGQGNNEQF

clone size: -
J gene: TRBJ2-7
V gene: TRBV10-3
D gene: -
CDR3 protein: AISERDRYEQY

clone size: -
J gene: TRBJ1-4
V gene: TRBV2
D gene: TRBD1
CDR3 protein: ASSETGGEKLF

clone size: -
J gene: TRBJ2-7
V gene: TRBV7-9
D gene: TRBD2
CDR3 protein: ASSSTSGRAGLAYEQY

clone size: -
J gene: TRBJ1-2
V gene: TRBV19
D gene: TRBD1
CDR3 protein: ASSTTGTGPNYGYT

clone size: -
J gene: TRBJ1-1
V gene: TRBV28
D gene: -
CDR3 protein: ASLEGPEAF

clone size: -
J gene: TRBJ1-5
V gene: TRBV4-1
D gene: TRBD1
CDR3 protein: ASSQNRGLNQPQH

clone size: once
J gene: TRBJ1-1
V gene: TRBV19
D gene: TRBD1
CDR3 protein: ASAGGEAF

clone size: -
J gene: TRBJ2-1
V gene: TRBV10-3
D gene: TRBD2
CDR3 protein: AISAGTSGSDEQF

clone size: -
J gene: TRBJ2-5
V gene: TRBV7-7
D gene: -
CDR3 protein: ASSAPRGLQETQY

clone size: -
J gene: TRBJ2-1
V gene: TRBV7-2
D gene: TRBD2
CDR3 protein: ASSSSGGGYNEQF

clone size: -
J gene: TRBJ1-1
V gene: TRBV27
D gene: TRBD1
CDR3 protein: ASRLRTGKENTEAF

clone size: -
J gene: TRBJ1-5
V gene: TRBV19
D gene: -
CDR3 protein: ASTPTGASSNQPQH

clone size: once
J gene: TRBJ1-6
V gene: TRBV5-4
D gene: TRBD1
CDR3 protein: ASSFFTGVNSPLH

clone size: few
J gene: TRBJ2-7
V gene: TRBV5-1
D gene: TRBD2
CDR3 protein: ASSLGGGPGEQY

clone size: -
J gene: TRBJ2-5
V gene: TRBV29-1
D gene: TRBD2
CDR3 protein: SVGPLAGGGETQY

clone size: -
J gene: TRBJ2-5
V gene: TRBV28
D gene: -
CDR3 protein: ASSSFPETQY

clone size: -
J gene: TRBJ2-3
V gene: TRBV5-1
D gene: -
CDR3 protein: ASSPGSGSITDTQY

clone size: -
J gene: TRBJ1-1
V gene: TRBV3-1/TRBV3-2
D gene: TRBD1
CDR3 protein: ASSQRQGIGAF

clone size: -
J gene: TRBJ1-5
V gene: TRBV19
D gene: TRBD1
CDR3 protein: ASRRDRDYNQPQH

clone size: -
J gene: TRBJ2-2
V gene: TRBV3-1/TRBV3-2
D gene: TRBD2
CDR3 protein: ASSETSGNTGELF

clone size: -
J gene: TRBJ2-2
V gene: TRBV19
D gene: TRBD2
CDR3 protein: ASTLSGVSFNTGELF

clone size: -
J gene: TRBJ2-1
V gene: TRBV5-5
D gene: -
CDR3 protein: ASSLALYNEQF

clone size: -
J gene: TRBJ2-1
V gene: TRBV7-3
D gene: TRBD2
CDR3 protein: ASSLDPPTSGNNEQF

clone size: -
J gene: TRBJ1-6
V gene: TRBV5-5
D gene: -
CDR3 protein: ASSFDSGPNSPLH

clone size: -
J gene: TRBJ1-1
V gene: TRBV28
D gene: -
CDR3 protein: ASSLADLAEAF